Listed below are T cell receptor beta chains from one sample, sequenced in a study of T cell responses to AZD1222 COVID-19 vaccine. The repertoire was sequenced with immunoSEQ multiplex PCR; TCRdb's copy has only in-frame clones and lacks some. The data contain some 150,000 clones, 90% to 95% of them seen just once; the ten biggest clones take up less than 2%. The sample here was peripheral blood, taken on day 0 of AZD1222 vaccination. The source of these receptors is an adult in good health. Both conserved end residues are part of each CDR3. Fields, in order: clone size, J gene, V gene, D gene, CDR3 DNA, CDR3 protein. The D gene is left open where the match is weak. Clone size is not always given. Where it is, it says once, few, many or a class for expanded clones.

>NA|TRBJ1-2|TRBV7-9|NA
TGTGCCAGCAGCTTAGTGGGGGCGGGGGGCTATGGCTACACCTTC
CASSLVGAGGYGYTF
>NA|TRBJ1-3|TRBV6-5|NA
TGTGCCAGCAGCAGGGAGGGGAGGTCTGGAAACACCATATATTTT
CASSREGRSGNTIYF
>NA|TRBJ1-3|TRBV2|TRBD1
TGTGCCAGCAGTGAACAGGGGGCCCGCTCTGGAAACACCATATATTTT
CASSEQGARSGNTIYF
>NA|TRBJ2-3|TRBV19|NA
TGTGCCAGTAGTATCGCGGGACCAAGCACAGATACGCAGTATTTT
CASSIAGPSTDTQYF
>NA|TRBJ1-5|TRBV6-4|NA
TGTGCCAGCAGTGATTCCGGACTGAGGCGGGGTCAGCCCCAGCATTTT
CASSDSGLRRGQPQHF
>NA|TRBJ1-1|TRBV5-1|TRBD1
TGCGCCAGCAGCCCTTCGGGGGAGGGGGCTTGGGTTGGGACTGAAGCTTTCTTT
CASSPSGEGAWVGTEAFF
>NA|TRBJ1-2|TRBV7-9|NA
TGTGCCAGCAGCTCTACACCGGGAAAAAGGGGATATGGCTACACCTTC
CASSSTPGKRGYGYTF
>NA|TRBJ2-7|TRBV5-5|TRBD2
TGTGCCAGCAGCTTGCATTTGGGACTAGCGGGAGGCGATGACTACGAGCAGTACTTC
CASSLHLGLAGGDDYEQYF
>NA|TRBJ1-4|TRBV7-9|NA
TGTGCCAGCAGCCCGGGGGCAGGCTATGAAAAACTGTTTTTT
CASSPGAGYEKLFF
>once|TRBJ1-1|TRBV6-1|NA
TGTGCCAGCCGTGATCAGGGGAGGGGGATGAACACTGAAGCTTTCTTT
CASRDQGRGMNTEAFF
>NA|TRBJ1-6|TRBV18|NA
TGTGCCAGCTCACCACGGCAGGGTGAATATAATTCACCCCTCCACTTT
CASSPRQGEYNSPLHF
>NA|TRBJ1-1|TRBV30|NA
TGTGCCGCAGTCACAGGGTCGAACACTGAAGCTTTCTTT
CAAVTGSNTEAFF
>once|TRBJ1-5|TRBV12-3/TRBV12-4|NA
TGTGCCAGCAGTTTCAGCAGCAATCAGCCCCAGCATTTT
CASSFSSNQPQHF
>NA|TRBJ2-5|TRBV5-1|NA
TGCGCCAGCAGCTTCACAAGGCAAGAGACCCAGTACTTC
CASSFTRQETQYF
>NA|TRBJ2-1|TRBV2|TRBD2
TGTGCCAGCAGTGCAAGTAGCGGGGCGTTCAATGAGCAGTTCTTC
CASSASSGAFNEQFF
>NA|TRBJ1-2|TRBV7-2|NA
TGTGCCAGCAGCGCCCAGACTTATGGCTACACCTTC
CASSAQTYGYTF
>NA|TRBJ1-5|TRBV19|NA
TGTGCCAGCCCTGTCCGGCCCCAGCATTTT
CASPVRPQHF
>NA|TRBJ2-5|TRBV7-3|TRBD1
TGTGCCAGCAGCTTCCAGGGGGCGCCGGCAGAGACCCAGTACTTC
CASSFQGAPAETQYF
>once|TRBJ1-4|TRBV3-1/TRBV3-2|NA
TGTGCCAGCAGCGGTAGGGGCAGTGAAAAACTGTTTTTT
CASSGRGSEKLFF
>NA|TRBJ1-2|TRBV6-6|TRBD1
TGTGCCAGCAGTGAGACAGGGGACTACTATGGCTACACCTTC
CASSETGDYYGYTF
>NA|TRBJ2-7|TRBV3-1/TRBV3-2|NA
TGTGCCAGCAGCCAAGATTTACAGACTTTTCGGGAGCAGTACTTC
CASSQDLQTFREQYF
>NA|TRBJ2-5|TRBV6-5|NA
TGTGCCAGCAGTTACGGGGGATTCGAGACCCAGTACTTC
CASSYGGFETQYF
>NA|TRBJ1-1|TRBV7-3|NA
TGTGCCAGCAGCTTCTCACAGGGCACTGAAGCTTTCTTT
CASSFSQGTEAFF
>NA|TRBJ1-2|TRBV27|NA
TGTGCCAGCAGTGCCCTTGGGCAGGGGCGGATTTACTATGGCTACACCTTC
CASSALGQGRIYYGYTF
>NA|TRBJ1-6|TRBV7-9|NA
TGTGCCAGCAGCCCCCGGGCCAGGGGAAATTCACCCCTCCACTTT
CASSPRARGNSPLHF
>NA|TRBJ2-7|TRBV13|NA
TGTGCCAGCAGCTCCCGGGACGGCTCCTACGAGCAGTACTTC
CASSSRDGSYEQYF
>few|TRBJ2-7|TRBV5-6|NA
TGTGCCAGCAGCTTTGGGCAGGATACCTACGAGCAGTACTTC
CASSFGQDTYEQYF
>NA|TRBJ2-5|TRBV4-1|TRBD2
TGCGCCAGCAGCCCTTTTTCGGGAGGGCAAGAGACCCAGTACTTC
CASSPFSGGQETQYF
>few|TRBJ2-2|TRBV19|NA
TGTGCCAGTAGTATAGAGGGGGCTCCCGGGGAGCTGTTTTTT
CASSIEGAPGELFF
>NA|TRBJ2-7|TRBV6-6|TRBD1
TGTGCCAGCAGTACGGGACAGACAACACAAGAAAAGCAGTACTTC
CASSTGQTTQEKQYF
>NA|TRBJ1-2|TRBV12-3/TRBV12-4|NA
TGTGCCAGCAGTTTTGAGGGGAGTCGCGGCTACACCTTC
CASSFEGSRGYTF
>NA|TRBJ1-6|TRBV6-1|NA
TGTGCCAGCAGTGAATCGACGGATAATTCACCCCTCCACTTT
CASSESTDNSPLHF
>NA|TRBJ1-1|TRBV4-1|NA
TGCGCCAGCAGCCAAGCTGGGGGCAACACTGAAGCTTTCTTT
CASSQAGGNTEAFF
>NA|TRBJ1-6|TRBV5-1|NA
TGCGCCAGCAGCTTGGCCGAGACAGGCGACTATAATTCACCCCTCCACTTT
CASSLAETGDYNSPLHF
>NA|TRBJ2-1|TRBV9|TRBD2
TGTGCCAGCAGCGTAGATAGCGGGAGCTACAATGAGCAGTTCTTC
CASSVDSGSYNEQFF
>few|TRBJ1-2|TRBV5-1|TRBD1
TGCGCCAGCAGCTACACCGGGACAGGGAATGTTGGCTACACCTTC
CASSYTGTGNVGYTF
>NA|TRBJ1-1|TRBV18|NA
TGTGCCAGCTCACCAGGGTTTAACTTTGAAGCTTTCTTT
CASSPGFNFEAFF
>NA|TRBJ2-6|TRBV6-5|NA
TGTGCCAGCGCACAGGGACCCAACGTCCTGACTTTC
CASAQGPNVLTF
>NA|TRBJ1-5|TRBV5-1|NA
TGCGCCAGCAGCTTGGAGGGGGGTGCTATCGGCAATCAGCCCCAGCATTTT
CASSLEGGAIGNQPQHF
>NA|TRBJ2-5|TRBV7-3|TRBD1
TGTGCCAGCAGCACAGGGGTGGGGGAGACCCAGTACTTC
CASSTGVGETQYF
>NA|TRBJ1-2|TRBV7-8|NA
TGTGCCAGCAGCTTAGCGGGTAGGGCGGAAGGCTATGGCTACACCTTC
CASSLAGRAEGYGYTF
>NA|TRBJ2-7|TRBV19|NA
TGTGCCAGTAGTATTAGGGGGTACGCGCACGAGCAGTACTTC
CASSIRGYAHEQYF
>few|TRBJ1-2|TRBV5-5|TRBD1
TGTGCCAGCAGCTCCCGGGACAGGGCACCTTTTTATGGCTACACCTTC
CASSSRDRAPFYGYTF
>NA|TRBJ2-7|TRBV11-3|TRBD1
TGTGCCAGCAGCACCGGGGACAGGGCCTACGAGCAGTACTTC
CASSTGDRAYEQYF
>NA|TRBJ2-5|TRBV12-5|NA
TGTGCTAGTGGAGGTGGACCCCAAGAGACCCAGTACTTC
CASGGGPQETQYF
>NA|TRBJ2-3|TRBV9|TRBD2
TGTGCCAGCAGCGTAGATGAAACTAGCGGGCTCTCCCAAGGGGATACGCAGTATTTT
CASSVDETSGLSQGDTQYF
>NA|TRBJ1-6|TRBV3-1/TRBV3-2|NA
TGTGCCAGCAGCCAAGAAATTGACAGGTATAATTCACCCCTCCACTTT
CASSQEIDRYNSPLHF
>NA|TRBJ1-3|TRBV3-1/TRBV3-2|NA
TGTGCCAGCAGCGGGGTTTCCTCTGGAAACACCATATATTTT
CASSGVSSGNTIYF
>few|TRBJ1-1|TRBV15|NA
TGTGCCACCAGCAGAGACCGGTTGGGCCTCCTAGGGGACACTGAAGCTTTCTTT
CATSRDRLGLLGDTEAFF
>NA|TRBJ2-7|TRBV5-1|NA
TGCGCCAGCAGCTCCGGACAGTTATTCTACGAGCAGTACTTC
CASSSGQLFYEQYF
>NA|TRBJ2-7|TRBV19|TRBD2
TGTGCCAGTAGTTTGCGACAGCGGGGTACTTCCTACGAGCAGTACTTC
CASSLRQRGTSYEQYF
>NA|TRBJ2-7|TRBV5-1|TRBD2
TGCGCCAGCAGCTTGCGTAGCGGGGATCACGACGAGCAGTACTTC
CASSLRSGDHDEQYF